This is a list of T cell receptor beta chains from one sample in a study of blood T cell repertoires in COVID-19. Using immunoSEQ multiplex PCR, the repertoire was profiled, and TCRdb retains in-frame clones only, with some absent. The data show roughly 50,000 clones, approximately 90% seen once. Material for sequencing was peripheral blood. All receptors come from a man in his 70s with acute or convalescent COVID-19. The conserved cysteine and the conserved F or W are not part of the CDR3 here. Only some rows state a clone size, as once, few, many or a class for expanded clones.

cdr3_aa clone_size j_call v_call
ASSPRTSGPGTQY NA TRBJ2-3 TRBV4-3
ASSRRSYADTQY NA TRBJ2-3 TRBV3-1/TRBV3-2
ASSLGWEGGYNEQF once TRBJ2-1 TRBV7-8
AWERDRDQPQH NA TRBJ1-5 TRBV30
ASSSDSNEQF NA TRBJ2-1 TRBV18
ASSPSPNQPQH NA TRBJ1-5 TRBV2
AWRGSGWKMNTEAF NA TRBJ1-1 TRBV30
ASSLFRERNTEAF NA TRBJ1-1 TRBV7-8
ASSFRDTQETQY NA TRBJ2-5 TRBV5-1
ASTPGQGPDTQY medium-sized TRBJ2-3 TRBV6-5
ASSLSQRQETQY NA TRBJ2-5 TRBV5-4
SVGLGLGYGYT NA TRBJ1-2 TRBV29-1
ASSPPGDSEAF NA TRBJ1-1 TRBV18